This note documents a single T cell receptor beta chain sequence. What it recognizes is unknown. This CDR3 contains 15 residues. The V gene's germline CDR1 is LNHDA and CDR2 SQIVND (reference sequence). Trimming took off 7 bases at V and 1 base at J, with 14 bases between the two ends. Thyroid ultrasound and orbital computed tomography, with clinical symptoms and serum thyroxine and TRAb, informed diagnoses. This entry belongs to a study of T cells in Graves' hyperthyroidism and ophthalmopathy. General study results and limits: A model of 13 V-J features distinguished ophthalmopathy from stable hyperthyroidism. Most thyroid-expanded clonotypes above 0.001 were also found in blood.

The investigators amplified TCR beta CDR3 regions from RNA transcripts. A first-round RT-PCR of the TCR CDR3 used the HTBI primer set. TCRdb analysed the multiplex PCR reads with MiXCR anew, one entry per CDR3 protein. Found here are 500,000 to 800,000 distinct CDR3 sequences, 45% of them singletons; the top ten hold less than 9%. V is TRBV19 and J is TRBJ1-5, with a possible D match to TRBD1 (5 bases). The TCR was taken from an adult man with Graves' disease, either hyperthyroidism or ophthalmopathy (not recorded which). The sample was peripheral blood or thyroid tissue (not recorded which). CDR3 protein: CASTTVPRSNQPQHF. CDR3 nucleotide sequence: TGTGCCAGTACGACAGTACCAAGAAGCAATCAGCCCCAGCATTTT.